The source of this T cell receptor beta chain is a study of cytomegalovirus exposure and HLA in healthy donors. Study conclusions and caveats: Sequence variants that were highly shared formed a cluster that was likely a sequencing artifact. Across donors, presence/absence analyses took sequencing depth to be roughly uniform. Later analysis placed DRB1 highest and HLA-C lowest in TCR association rates, which differed by HLA locus. Altogether, about 160 TCR beta chains were recorded as cytomegalovirus-associated.

In germline, CDR1 is LGHNA, CDR2 YNFKEQ. The CDR3 is 15 residues long. The V segment lost 4 bases and the J segment 1 base; nucleotides outside the gene matches: 6. To note about this clone: Its target is not known.

Amplification used 60 Vbeta primers and 13 Jbeta primers. Measured with immunoSEQ multiplex PCR; TCRdb has only the in-frame clones, and not every one. The sample lists about 200,000 clones, about 89% occurring once. The genes are TRBV4-2 and TRBJ1-1, with TRBD1 matching over 7 bases. This receptor was obtained from a man younger than 40 in good health and CMV-seronegative. Sequenced input: PBMCs. DNA for the CDR3: TGTGCCAGCAGCCCGCAGGGACAGCAGAACACTGAAGCTTTCTTT. Encoded protein: CASSPQGQQNTEAFF.